Listed below are T cell receptor beta chains from one sample, sequenced in a study of shared clonotypes between healthy human individuals. Libraries were prepared by immunoSEQ multiplex PCR; TCRdb keeps only in-frame clonotypes and omits some of them. The data show about 2.3 million clones, with approximately 93% seen just once and about 0.37% held by the top ten. The sample comprised naive CD4+ T cells from PBMCs. These receptors were obtained from a man aged 18 to 29 in good health. Some clones in this sample may be carry-over from other donors' samples. CDR3s include the opening cysteine and the closing phenylalanine or tryptophan. The D gene is left open where the match is weak. Size is omitted from some rows. Given values are once, few, many or a class for expanded clones.

d_call: NA; clone_size: NA; v_call: TRBV9; j_call: TRBJ2-5; cdr3_length: 15; cdr3_aa: CASSPPYVYQETQYF; cdr3_nt: TGTGCCAGCAGCCCTCCCTATGTGTACCAAGAGACCCAGTACTTC
d_call: NA; clone_size: NA; v_call: TRBV10-3; j_call: TRBJ1-4; cdr3_length: 13; cdr3_aa: CATSRATNEKLFF; cdr3_nt: TGTGCCACCAGCAGAGCAACTAATGAAAAACTGTTTTTT
d_call: TRBD2; clone_size: few; v_call: TRBV11-2; j_call: TRBJ2-1; cdr3_length: 16; cdr3_aa: CASSVLLSGSHNEQFF; cdr3_nt: TGTGCCAGCAGCGTCCTACTAAGCGGGAGCCACAATGAGCAGTTCTTC
d_call: TRBD1; clone_size: NA; v_call: TRBV11-3; j_call: TRBJ2-7; cdr3_length: 14; cdr3_aa: CASSPGQGDYEQYF; cdr3_nt: TGTGCCAGCAGCCCGGGACAGGGAGACTACGAGCAGTACTTC
d_call: NA; clone_size: NA; v_call: TRBV9; j_call: TRBJ1-1; cdr3_length: 16; cdr3_aa: CASSVREGQPNTEAFF; cdr3_nt: TGTGCCAGCAGCGTAAGGGAAGGACAGCCGAACACTGAAGCTTTCTTT
d_call: NA; clone_size: NA; v_call: TRBV4-1; j_call: TRBJ1-4; cdr3_length: 19; cdr3_aa: CASSQDLPERYATNEKLFF; cdr3_nt: TGCGCCAGCAGCCAAGATCTCCCGGAACGATACGCAACTAATGAAAAACTGTTTTTT
d_call: NA; clone_size: NA; v_call: TRBV28; j_call: TRBJ2-5; cdr3_length: 13; cdr3_aa: CASHTEIQETQYF; cdr3_nt: TGTGCCAGCCACACAGAAATCCAAGAGACCCAGTACTTC
d_call: NA; clone_size: NA; v_call: TRBV6-1; j_call: TRBJ1-5; cdr3_length: 13; cdr3_aa: CASRRTADQPQHF; cdr3_nt: TGTGCCAGCAGGAGGACAGCCGATCAGCCCCAGCATTTT
d_call: NA; clone_size: NA; v_call: TRBV28; j_call: TRBJ2-1; cdr3_length: 14; cdr3_aa: CASRPTREGYEQFF; cdr3_nt: TGTGCCAGCAGGCCGACTAGAGAGGGCTATGAGCAGTTCTTC
d_call: TRBD2; clone_size: NA; v_call: TRBV5-4; j_call: TRBJ2-2; cdr3_length: 17; cdr3_aa: CASSLAGLAANTGELFF; cdr3_nt: TGTGCCAGCAGCTTGGCGGGACTAGCGGCGAACACCGGGGAGCTGTTTTTT
d_call: TRBD2; clone_size: NA; v_call: TRBV28; j_call: TRBJ2-7; cdr3_length: 15; cdr3_aa: CASSDPSGIHYEQYF; cdr3_nt: TGTGCCAGCTCCGATCCTAGCGGGATACACTACGAGCAGTACTTC
d_call: NA; clone_size: NA; v_call: TRBV5-6; j_call: TRBJ1-1; cdr3_length: 14; cdr3_aa: CASSLLSPNTEAFF; cdr3_nt: TGTGCCAGCAGCTTGTTAAGTCCGAACACTGAAGCTTTCTTT
d_call: NA; clone_size: few; v_call: TRBV7-3; j_call: TRBJ2-7; cdr3_length: 14; cdr3_aa: CASSLEGVGYEQYF; cdr3_nt: TGTGCCAGCAGCCTGGAGGGCGTAGGCTACGAGCAGTACTTC
d_call: TRBD2; clone_size: NA; v_call: TRBV19; j_call: TRBJ2-2; cdr3_length: 14; cdr3_aa: CASRLAGGPGELFF; cdr3_nt: TGTGCCAGCAGACTAGCGGGAGGACCCGGGGAGCTGTTTTTT
d_call: NA; clone_size: NA; v_call: TRBV9; j_call: TRBJ2-3; cdr3_length: 14; cdr3_aa: CASSPRTNTDTQYF; cdr3_nt: TGTGCCAGCAGCCCCCGGACGAACACAGATACGCAGTATTTT
d_call: NA; clone_size: NA; v_call: TRBV4-1; j_call: TRBJ1-4; cdr3_length: 16; cdr3_aa: CASSQQKGRANEKLFF; cdr3_nt: TGCGCCAGCAGCCAACAGAAGGGACGGGCTAATGAAAAACTGTTTTTT
d_call: NA; clone_size: NA; v_call: TRBV9; j_call: TRBJ2-1; cdr3_length: 15; cdr3_aa: CASSVVSGTYNEQFF; cdr3_nt: TGTGCCAGCAGCGTAGTTAGCGGCACCTACAATGAGCAGTTCTTC
d_call: NA; clone_size: NA; v_call: TRBV4-1; j_call: TRBJ2-5; cdr3_length: 15; cdr3_aa: CASSQVVRRGETQYF; cdr3_nt: TGCGCCAGCAGCCAGGTGGTTAGACGGGGAGAGACCCAGTACTTC
d_call: TRBD1; clone_size: NA; v_call: TRBV7-6; j_call: TRBJ2-7; cdr3_length: 16; cdr3_aa: CASSLVPTGSSYEQYF; cdr3_nt: TGTGCCAGCAGCTTAGTCCCGACAGGGAGCTCCTACGAGCAGTACTTC
d_call: NA; clone_size: NA; v_call: TRBV25-1; j_call: TRBJ1-6; cdr3_length: 12; cdr3_aa: CASRDTNSPLHF; cdr3_nt: TGTGCCAGCAGGGACACCAATTCACCCCTCCACTTT
d_call: TRBD2; clone_size: NA; v_call: TRBV7-9; j_call: TRBJ2-1; cdr3_length: 15; cdr3_aa: CASSPLASSGRRQFF; cdr3_nt: TGTGCCAGCAGCCCGCTGGCATCTAGCGGGAGGAGGCAGTTCTTC
d_call: TRBD2; clone_size: NA; v_call: TRBV5-1; j_call: TRBJ2-5; cdr3_length: 15; cdr3_aa: CASSPVAGGYETQYF; cdr3_nt: TGCGCCAGCAGCCCGGTAGCGGGAGGTTATGAGACCCAGTACTTC
d_call: NA; clone_size: NA; v_call: TRBV7-9; j_call: TRBJ1-1; cdr3_length: 15; cdr3_aa: CASSLRRTKNTEAFF; cdr3_nt: TGTGCCAGCAGCTTACGACGGACTAAGAACACTGAAGCTTTCTTT
d_call: NA; clone_size: NA; v_call: TRBV30; j_call: TRBJ1-5; cdr3_length: 19; cdr3_aa: CAWSVHRATSLYSNQPQHF; cdr3_nt: TGTGCCTGGAGTGTACATCGGGCCACCTCCCTCTATAGCAATCAGCCCCAGCATTTT
d_call: TRBD2; clone_size: NA; v_call: TRBV4-1; j_call: TRBJ2-1; cdr3_length: 15; cdr3_aa: CASSQGLAGGVAQFF; cdr3_nt: TGCGCCAGCAGCCAGGGCCTAGCGGGAGGGGTGGCGCAGTTCTTC
d_call: NA; clone_size: NA; v_call: TRBV21-1; j_call: TRBJ1-2; cdr3_length: 15; cdr3_aa: CASSKFGDLLDGYTF; cdr3_nt: TGTGCCAGCAGCAAATTTGGGGATTTGTTAGATGGCTACACCTTC
d_call: NA; clone_size: NA; v_call: TRBV28; j_call: TRBJ1-4; cdr3_length: 16; cdr3_aa: CASRPQKRATNEKLFF; cdr3_nt: TGTGCCAGCAGACCACAAAAAAGGGCAACTAATGAAAAACTGTTTTTT
d_call: NA; clone_size: NA; v_call: TRBV7-9; j_call: TRBJ1-6; cdr3_length: 18; cdr3_aa: CASFLWTGTGTINSPLHF; cdr3_nt: NA
d_call: TRBD1; clone_size: NA; v_call: TRBV28; j_call: TRBJ1-3; cdr3_length: 14; cdr3_aa: CASNEQGGGNTIYF; cdr3_nt: TGTGCCAGCAATGAACAGGGGGGCGGAAACACCATATATTTT
d_call: TRBD2; clone_size: NA; v_call: TRBV25-1; j_call: TRBJ2-1; cdr3_length: 13; cdr3_aa: CATSSGSFHEQFF; cdr3_nt: TGTGCCACATCTAGCGGGAGTTTCCATGAGCAGTTCTTC
d_call: NA; clone_size: NA; v_call: TRBV28; j_call: TRBJ2-7; cdr3_length: 15; cdr3_aa: CASSLGGPGPREQYF; cdr3_nt: TGTGCCAGCAGTTTAGGCGGGCCAGGGCCTCGGGAGCAGTACTTC
d_call: NA; clone_size: NA; v_call: TRBV28; j_call: TRBJ1-1; cdr3_length: 13; cdr3_aa: CASGYRDPRAAFF; cdr3_nt: TGTGCCAGCGGGTACCGGGACCCCCGGGCGGCTTTCTTT
d_call: NA; clone_size: NA; v_call: TRBV7-9; j_call: TRBJ2-5; cdr3_length: 14; cdr3_aa: CASSPRAAQETQYF; cdr3_nt: TGTGCCAGCAGCCCGCGGGCAGCCCAAGAGACCCAGTACTTC
d_call: TRBD2; clone_size: NA; v_call: TRBV5-1; j_call: TRBJ2-5; cdr3_length: 16; cdr3_aa: CASSSGLGVWSETQYF; cdr3_nt: TGCGCCAGCAGCTCAGGACTAGGCGTCTGGTCGGAGACCCAGTACTTC
d_call: TRBD2; clone_size: NA; v_call: TRBV28; j_call: TRBJ2-7; cdr3_length: 17; cdr3_aa: CASSLAWGTSGSYEQYF; cdr3_nt: TGTGCCAGCAGTTTGGCATGGGGGACTAGCGGATCCTACGAGCAGTACTTC
d_call: TRBD1; clone_size: NA; v_call: TRBV27; j_call: TRBJ2-7; cdr3_length: 15; cdr3_aa: CASSPGGTGGSEQYF; cdr3_nt: TGTGCCAGCAGCCCGGGGGGGACAGGGGGCTCCGAGCAGTACTTC
d_call: NA; clone_size: NA; v_call: TRBV5-1; j_call: TRBJ2-1; cdr3_length: 15; cdr3_aa: CASSLRALGDNEQFF; cdr3_nt: TGCGCCAGCAGCTTGCGGGCATTGGGAGACAATGAGCAGTTCTTC
d_call: NA; clone_size: NA; v_call: TRBV27; j_call: TRBJ1-5; cdr3_length: 12; cdr3_aa: CASKGGDQPQHF; cdr3_nt: TGTGCCAGCAAGGGAGGGGATCAGCCCCAGCATTTT
d_call: NA; clone_size: NA; v_call: TRBV7-3; j_call: TRBJ1-1; cdr3_length: 16; cdr3_aa: CASSPNPGGLNTEAFF; cdr3_nt: TGTGCCAGCAGCCCCAACCCGGGGGGTTTGAACACTGAAGCTTTCTTT
d_call: NA; clone_size: NA; v_call: TRBV4-3; j_call: TRBJ2-3; cdr3_length: 14; cdr3_aa: CASSQDRRTDTQYF; cdr3_nt: TGCGCCAGCAGCCAAGATAGGCGCACAGATACGCAGTATTTT
d_call: NA; clone_size: NA; v_call: TRBV6-6; j_call: TRBJ2-7; cdr3_length: 12; cdr3_aa: CASSRTAYEQYF; cdr3_nt: TGTGCCAGCAGCCGGACAGCCTACGAGCAGTACTTC
d_call: TRBD1; clone_size: NA; v_call: TRBV7-9; j_call: TRBJ1-3; cdr3_length: 16; cdr3_aa: CASSLATGGSGNTIYF; cdr3_nt: TGTGCCAGCAGCTTAGCCACAGGGGGTTCTGGAAACACCATATATTTT
d_call: TRBD2; clone_size: NA; v_call: TRBV7-9; j_call: TRBJ2-1; cdr3_length: 14; cdr3_aa: CASSLGLAVNEQFF; cdr3_nt: TGTGCCAGCAGCCTCGGACTAGCGGTTAATGAGCAGTTCTTC
d_call: TRBD1; clone_size: NA; v_call: TRBV9; j_call: TRBJ2-2; cdr3_length: 15; cdr3_aa: CASSAAGTGSGELFF; cdr3_nt: TGTGCCAGCAGCGCCGCCGGGACAGGGAGCGGGGAGCTGTTTTTT
d_call: NA; clone_size: NA; v_call: TRBV9; j_call: TRBJ2-7; cdr3_length: 16; cdr3_aa: CASSVVKRRPYYEQYF; cdr3_nt: TGTGCCAGCAGCGTAGTTAAAAGGAGACCCTACTACGAGCAGTACTTC
d_call: NA; clone_size: once; v_call: TRBV6-6; j_call: TRBJ1-1; cdr3_length: 12; cdr3_aa: CASSSDSVGAFF; cdr3_nt: TGTGCCAGCAGTTCGGACAGTGTAGGAGCTTTCTTT
d_call: NA; clone_size: NA; v_call: TRBV9; j_call: TRBJ2-7; cdr3_length: 16; cdr3_aa: CASSVAAVAGPNEQYF; cdr3_nt: TGTGCCAGCAGCGTGGCAGCGGTGGCAGGGCCTAACGAGCAGTACTTC
d_call: TRBD2; clone_size: NA; v_call: TRBV7-7; j_call: TRBJ2-3; cdr3_length: 18; cdr3_aa: CASSPQPLTSGRTDTQYF; cdr3_nt: TGTGCCAGCAGCCCTCAACCCTTAACTAGCGGGAGAACAGATACGCAGTATTTT
d_call: TRBD2; clone_size: NA; v_call: TRBV4-3; j_call: TRBJ2-7; cdr3_length: 16; cdr3_aa: CASSQDLAAGSYEQYF; cdr3_nt: TGCGCCAGCAGCCAAGATCTCGCAGCGGGGAGCTACGAGCAGTACTTC
d_call: TRBD2; clone_size: NA; v_call: TRBV9; j_call: TRBJ2-7; cdr3_length: 17; cdr3_aa: CASSVATGTSGTYEQYF; cdr3_nt: TGTGCCAGCAGCGTAGCTACGGGGACTAGCGGGACTTACGAGCAGTACTTC
d_call: NA; clone_size: NA; v_call: TRBV5-4; j_call: TRBJ2-7; cdr3_length: 12; cdr3_aa: CASSLDLYEQYF; cdr3_nt: TGTGCCAGCAGCTTGGATCTCTACGAGCAGTACTTC
d_call: TRBD2; clone_size: NA; v_call: TRBV14; j_call: TRBJ2-1; cdr3_length: 15; cdr3_aa: CASSPLAGGPNEQFF; cdr3_nt: TGTGCCAGCAGCCCCCTAGCGGGAGGGCCCAATGAGCAGTTCTTC
d_call: NA; clone_size: NA; v_call: TRBV6-5; j_call: TRBJ1-1; cdr3_length: 14; cdr3_aa: CASRSYPGGTEAFF; cdr3_nt: TGTGCCAGCAGAAGTTACCCGGGGGGAACTGAAGCTTTCTTT
d_call: NA; clone_size: NA; v_call: TRBV10-3; j_call: TRBJ2-3; cdr3_length: 13; cdr3_aa: CAISLSYTDTQYF; cdr3_nt: TGTGCCATCAGTCTCTCTTACACAGATACGCAGTATTTT
d_call: NA; clone_size: NA; v_call: TRBV2; j_call: TRBJ1-5; cdr3_length: 17; cdr3_aa: CASSEALGRQDNQPQHF; cdr3_nt: TGTGCCAGCAGTGAAGCGCTTGGGAGGCAGGACAATCAGCCCCAGCATTTT
d_call: NA; clone_size: NA; v_call: TRBV7-6; j_call: TRBJ2-3; cdr3_length: 18; cdr3_aa: CASSPLPARAFSTDTQYF; cdr3_nt: TGTGCCAGCAGTCCCCTCCCGGCCAGGGCATTTAGCACAGATACGCAGTATTTT